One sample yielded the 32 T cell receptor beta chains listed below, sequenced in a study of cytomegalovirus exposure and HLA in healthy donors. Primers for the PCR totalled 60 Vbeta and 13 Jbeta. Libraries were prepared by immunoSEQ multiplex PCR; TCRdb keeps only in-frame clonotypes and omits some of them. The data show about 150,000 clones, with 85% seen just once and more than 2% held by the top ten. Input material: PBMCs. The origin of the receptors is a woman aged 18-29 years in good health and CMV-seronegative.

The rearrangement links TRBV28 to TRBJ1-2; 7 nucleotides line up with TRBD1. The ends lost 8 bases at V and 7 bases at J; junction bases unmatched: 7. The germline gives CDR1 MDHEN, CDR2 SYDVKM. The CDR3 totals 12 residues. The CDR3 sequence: CASAGTVGGYTF. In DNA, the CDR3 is TGTGCCAGCGCCGGGACAGTAGGTGGCTACACCTTC.

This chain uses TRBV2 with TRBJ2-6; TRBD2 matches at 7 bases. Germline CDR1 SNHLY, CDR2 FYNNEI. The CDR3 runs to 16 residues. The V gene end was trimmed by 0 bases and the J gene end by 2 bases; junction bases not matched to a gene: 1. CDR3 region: CASSEAGGAGANVLTF. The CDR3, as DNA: TGTGCCAGCAGTGAAGCGGGAGGGGCTGGGGCCAACGTCCTGACTTTC.

The CDR3 DNA is TGTGCCAGCAGCGGACCGCCCCGACTGGGGGCTTTTGTGGATACGCAGTATTTT. Protein: CASSGPPRLGAFVDTQYF. This sequence joins TRBV7-3 and TRBJ2-3, with D possibly TRBD1 on 6 matching bases. Per the germline V gene, CDR1 is SGHTA and CDR2 is FQGTGA. Trimming stripped 5 bases from V and 6 bases from J, with 27 bases between. The CDR3 runs to 18 residues. Combining the CDR3 with reference TRBV7-3 and TRBJ2-3 gives the whole variable domain GAGVSQTPSNKVTEKGKYVELRCDPISGHTALYWYRQSLGQGPEFLIYFQGTGAADDSGLPNDRFFAVRPEGSVSTLKIQRTERGDSAVYLCASSGPPRLGAFVDTQYFGPGTRLTVL.

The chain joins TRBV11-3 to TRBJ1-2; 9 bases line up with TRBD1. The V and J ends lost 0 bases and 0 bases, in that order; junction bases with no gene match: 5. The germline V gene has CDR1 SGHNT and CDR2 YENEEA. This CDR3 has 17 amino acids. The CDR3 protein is CASSLDEDRGPNYGYTF. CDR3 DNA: TGTGCCAGCAGCTTAGATGAGGACAGGGGACCTAACTATGGCTACACCTTC.

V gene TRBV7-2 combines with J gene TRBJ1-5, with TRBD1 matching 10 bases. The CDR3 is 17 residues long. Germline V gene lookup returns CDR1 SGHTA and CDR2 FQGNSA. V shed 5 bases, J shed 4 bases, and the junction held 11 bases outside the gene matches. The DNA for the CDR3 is TGTGCCAGCAGCCCCCCGAGGACAGGGGGGATGAATCAGCCCCAGCATTTT. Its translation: CASSPPRTGGMNQPQHF.

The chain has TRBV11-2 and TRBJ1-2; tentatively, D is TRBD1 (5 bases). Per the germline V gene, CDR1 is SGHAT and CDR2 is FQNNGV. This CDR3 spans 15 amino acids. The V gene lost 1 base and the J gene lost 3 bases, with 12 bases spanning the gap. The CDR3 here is CASSLGRGGDYGYTF. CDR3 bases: TGTGCCAGCAGCTTAGGGAGGGGTGGCGACTATGGCTACACCTTC.

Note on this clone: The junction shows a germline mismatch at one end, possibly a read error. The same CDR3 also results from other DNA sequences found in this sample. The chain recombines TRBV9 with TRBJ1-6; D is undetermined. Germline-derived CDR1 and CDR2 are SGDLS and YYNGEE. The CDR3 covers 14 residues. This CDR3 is CASSVRETNSPLHF. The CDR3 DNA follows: TGTGCCAGCAGCGTGCGGGAAACTAATTCCCCCCTCCACTTT.

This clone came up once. The CDR3: CATSREFAGLGYGYTF. In DNA form, the CDR3 reads TGTGCCACCAGCAGAGAGTTCGCAGGGCTAGGCTATGGCTACACCTTC. V gene TRBV15 combines with J gene TRBJ1-2; weak D call: TRBD1 (5 bases). This CDR3 region has 16 residues. Germline CDR1 is LNHNV and CDR2 is YYDKDF (reference sequence). The V end was cut by 0 bases, the J end by 4 bases, with 15 bases between.

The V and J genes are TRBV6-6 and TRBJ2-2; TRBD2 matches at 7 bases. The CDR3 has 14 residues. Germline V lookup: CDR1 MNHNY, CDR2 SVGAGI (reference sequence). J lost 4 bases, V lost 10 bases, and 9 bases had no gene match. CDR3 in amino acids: CAINPGGSTGELFF. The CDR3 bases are TGTGCCATAAACCCGGGCGGGAGCACCGGGGAGCTGTTTTTT.

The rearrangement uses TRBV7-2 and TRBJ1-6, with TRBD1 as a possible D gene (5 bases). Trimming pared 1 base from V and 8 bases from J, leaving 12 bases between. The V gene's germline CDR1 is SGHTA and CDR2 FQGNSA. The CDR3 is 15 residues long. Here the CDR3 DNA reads TGTGCCAGCAGCTTAGGGGGCCAGGAATATTCACCCCTCCACTTT. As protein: CASSLGGQEYSPLHF.

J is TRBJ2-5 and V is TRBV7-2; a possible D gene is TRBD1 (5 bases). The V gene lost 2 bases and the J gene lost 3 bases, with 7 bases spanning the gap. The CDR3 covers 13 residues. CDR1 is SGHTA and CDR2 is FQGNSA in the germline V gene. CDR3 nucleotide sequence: TGTGCCAGCAGCTTACGGACAAAAGAGACCCAGTACTTC. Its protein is CASSLRTKETQYF.

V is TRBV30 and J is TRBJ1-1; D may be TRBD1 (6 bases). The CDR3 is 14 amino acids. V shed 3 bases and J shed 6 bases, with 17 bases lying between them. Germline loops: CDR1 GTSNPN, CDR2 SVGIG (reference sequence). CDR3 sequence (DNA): TGTGCCTGGAGCACCATAGGGGGTTCGGCTGAAGCTTTCTTT. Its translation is CAWSTIGGSAEAFF.

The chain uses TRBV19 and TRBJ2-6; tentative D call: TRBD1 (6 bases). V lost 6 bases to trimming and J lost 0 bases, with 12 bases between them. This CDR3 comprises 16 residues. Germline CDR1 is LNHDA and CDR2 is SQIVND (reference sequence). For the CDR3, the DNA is TGTGCCAGTAGCATGGTACAGGGCTCTGGGGCCAACGTCCTGACTTTC. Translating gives CASSMVQGSGANVLTF.

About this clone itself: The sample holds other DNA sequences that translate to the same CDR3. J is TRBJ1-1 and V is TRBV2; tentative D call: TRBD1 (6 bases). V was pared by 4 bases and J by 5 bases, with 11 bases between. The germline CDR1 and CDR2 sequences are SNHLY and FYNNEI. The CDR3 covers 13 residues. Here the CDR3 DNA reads TGTGCCAGCAGTGCAGGGGCCGGGACTGAAGCTTTCTTT. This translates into CASSAGAGTEAFF.

CDR3 protein: CASSATDINQPQHF. DNA of the CDR3: TGTGCCAGCAGCGCGACAGATATTAATCAGCCCCAGCATTTT. The V call is TRBV2, the J call TRBJ1-5; TRBD1 might be the D (5 bases). Trimming removed 6 bases from V and 4 bases from J, with 13 bases in between. CDR1 and CDR2 from the germline V gene are SNHLY and FYNNEI. CDR3 length equals 14 residues.

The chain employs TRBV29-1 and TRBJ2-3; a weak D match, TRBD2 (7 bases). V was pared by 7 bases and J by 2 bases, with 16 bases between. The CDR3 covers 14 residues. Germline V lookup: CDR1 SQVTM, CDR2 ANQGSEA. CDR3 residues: CSAPVGGLTDTQYF. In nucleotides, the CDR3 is TGCAGCGCCCCGGTGGGGGGGCTCACAGATACGCAGTATTTT.

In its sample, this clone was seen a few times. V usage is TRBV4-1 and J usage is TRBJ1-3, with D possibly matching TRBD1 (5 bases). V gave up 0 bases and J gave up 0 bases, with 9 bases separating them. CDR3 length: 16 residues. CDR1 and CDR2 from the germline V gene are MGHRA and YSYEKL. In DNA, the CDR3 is TGCGCCAGCAGCCAAGATCGTGACAGCTCTGGAAACACCATATATTTT. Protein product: CASSQDRDSSGNTIYF.

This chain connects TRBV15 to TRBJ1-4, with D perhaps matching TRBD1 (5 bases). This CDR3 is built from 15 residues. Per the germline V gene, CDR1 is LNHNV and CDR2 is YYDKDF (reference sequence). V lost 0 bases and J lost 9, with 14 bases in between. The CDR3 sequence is CATSRDSMEGQKLFF. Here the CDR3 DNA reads TGTGCCACCAGCAGAGATTCGATGGAGGGGCAAAAACTGTTTTTT.

CDR3 sequence (DNA): TGTGCCAGCAGCCGGACAGGGGGGTATGGCTACACCTTC. It encodes CASSRTGGYGYTF. The V and J genes are TRBV5-4 and TRBJ1-2; 10 bases are shared with TRBD1. This CDR3 region has 13 residues. From germline, CDR1 is SGHNT and CDR2 YYREEE (reference sequence). V lost 4 bases, J lost 5 bases, and 2 bases stayed unmatched.

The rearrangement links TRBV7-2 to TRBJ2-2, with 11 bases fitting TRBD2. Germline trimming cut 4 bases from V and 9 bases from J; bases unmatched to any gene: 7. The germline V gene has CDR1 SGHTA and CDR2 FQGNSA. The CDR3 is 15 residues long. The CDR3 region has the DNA TGTGCCAGCAGCTCTCTAGCGGGGGGTTTTCGGGAGCTGTTTTTT. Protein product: CASSSLAGGFRELFF. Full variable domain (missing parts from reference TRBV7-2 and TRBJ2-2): GAGVSQSPSNKVTEKGKDVELRCDPISGHTALYWYRQSLGQGLEFLIYFQGNSAPDKSGLPSDRFSAERTGGSVSTLTIQRTQQEDSAVYLCASSSLAGGFRELFFGEGSRLTVL.

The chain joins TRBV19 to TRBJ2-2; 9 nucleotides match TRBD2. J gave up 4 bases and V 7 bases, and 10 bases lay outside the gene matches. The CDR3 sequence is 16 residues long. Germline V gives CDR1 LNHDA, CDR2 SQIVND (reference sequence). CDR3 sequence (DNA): TGTGCCAGTACCGAGGGGGCGGGGGGGAGCACCGGGGAGCTGTTTTTT. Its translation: CASTEGAGGSTGELFF.

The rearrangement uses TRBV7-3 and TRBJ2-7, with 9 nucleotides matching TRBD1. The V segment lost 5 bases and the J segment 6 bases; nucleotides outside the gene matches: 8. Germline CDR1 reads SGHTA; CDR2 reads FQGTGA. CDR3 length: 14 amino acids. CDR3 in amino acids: CASSQTGQGREQYF. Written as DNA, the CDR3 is TGTGCCAGCAGCCAGACTGGACAGGGGCGCGAGCAGTACTTC.

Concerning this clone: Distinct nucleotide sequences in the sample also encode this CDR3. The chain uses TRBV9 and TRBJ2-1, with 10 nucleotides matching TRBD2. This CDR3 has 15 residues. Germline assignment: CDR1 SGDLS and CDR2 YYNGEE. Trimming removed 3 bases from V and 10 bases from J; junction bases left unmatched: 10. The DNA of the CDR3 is TGTGCCAGCAGCGCAAGAAGCGGGGGGGCTGGGGAGCAGTTCTTC. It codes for CASSARSGGAGEQFF.

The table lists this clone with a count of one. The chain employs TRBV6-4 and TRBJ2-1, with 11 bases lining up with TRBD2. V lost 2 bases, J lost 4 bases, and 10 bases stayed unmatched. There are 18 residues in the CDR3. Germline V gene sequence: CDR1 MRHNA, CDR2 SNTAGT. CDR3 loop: CASSDAITSGGNYNEQFF. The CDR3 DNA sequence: TGTGCCAGCAGTGACGCCATCACTAGCGGGGGAAATTACAATGAGCAGTTCTTC.

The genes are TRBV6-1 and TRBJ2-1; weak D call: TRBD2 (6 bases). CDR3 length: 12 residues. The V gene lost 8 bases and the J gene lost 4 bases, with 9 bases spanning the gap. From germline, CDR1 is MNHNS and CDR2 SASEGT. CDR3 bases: TGTGCCAGCCCGGGGAGGTACAATGAGCAGTTCTTC. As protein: CASPGRYNEQFF.

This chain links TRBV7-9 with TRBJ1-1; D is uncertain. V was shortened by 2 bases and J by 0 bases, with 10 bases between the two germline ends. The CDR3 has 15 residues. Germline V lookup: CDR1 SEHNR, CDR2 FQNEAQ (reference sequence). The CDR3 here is CASSLMGGLNTEAFF. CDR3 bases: TGTGCCAGCAGCTTAATGGGAGGGCTGAACACTGAAGCTTTCTTT.

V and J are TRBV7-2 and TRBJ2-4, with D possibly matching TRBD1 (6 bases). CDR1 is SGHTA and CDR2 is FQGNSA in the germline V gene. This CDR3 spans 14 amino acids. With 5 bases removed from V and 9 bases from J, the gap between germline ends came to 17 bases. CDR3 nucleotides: TGTGCCAGCAGCCCAGGGGTCCGGTATAGCATTCAGTACTTC. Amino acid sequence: CASSPGVRYSIQYF.

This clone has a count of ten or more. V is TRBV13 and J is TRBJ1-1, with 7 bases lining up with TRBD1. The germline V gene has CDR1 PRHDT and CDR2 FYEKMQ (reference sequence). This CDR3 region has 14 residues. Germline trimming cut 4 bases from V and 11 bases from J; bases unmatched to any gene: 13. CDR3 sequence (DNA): TGTGCCAGCAGCTCGGAGACAGGGCAACAGGGGGCTTTCTTT. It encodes CASSSETGQQGAFF.

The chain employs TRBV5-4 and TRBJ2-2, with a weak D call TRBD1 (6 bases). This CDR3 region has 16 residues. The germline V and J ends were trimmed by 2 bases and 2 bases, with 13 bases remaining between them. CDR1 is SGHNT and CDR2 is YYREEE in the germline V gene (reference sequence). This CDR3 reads CASSLKPDRNTGELFF. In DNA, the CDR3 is TGTGCCAGCAGCTTAAAACCGGACAGAAACACCGGGGAGCTGTTTTTT.

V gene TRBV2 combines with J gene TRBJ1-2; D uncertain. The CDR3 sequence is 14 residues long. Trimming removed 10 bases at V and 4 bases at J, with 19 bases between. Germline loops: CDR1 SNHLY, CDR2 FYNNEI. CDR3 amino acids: CANADLTAGYGYTF. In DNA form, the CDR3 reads TGTGCCAACGCCGATCTAACAGCCGGCTATGGCTACACCTTC.

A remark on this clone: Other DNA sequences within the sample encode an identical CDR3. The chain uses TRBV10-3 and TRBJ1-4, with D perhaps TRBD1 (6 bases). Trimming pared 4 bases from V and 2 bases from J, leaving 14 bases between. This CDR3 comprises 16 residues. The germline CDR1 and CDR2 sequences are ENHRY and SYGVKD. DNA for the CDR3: TGTGCCATCAGTGCAAAAAGGGGGGGGACTAATGAAAAACTGTTTTTT. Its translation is CAISAKRGGTNEKLFF.

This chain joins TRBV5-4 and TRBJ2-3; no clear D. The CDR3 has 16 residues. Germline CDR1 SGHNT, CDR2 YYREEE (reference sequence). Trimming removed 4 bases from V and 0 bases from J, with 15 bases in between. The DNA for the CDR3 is TGTGCCAGCAGCCCCCTCCCGAGAACTAGCACAGATACGCAGTATTTT. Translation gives CASSPLPRTSTDTQYF.